Included here is one T cell receptor (beta chain) sequence, with context. The source of the sample is a study of blood T cell repertoires in COVID-19. For the study at large: The United States, Italy and Spain were the sources of the acute and convalescent COVID-19 samples.

V dropped 3 bases and J dropped 0 bases, with 9 bases sitting between them. Germline assignment: CDR1 ENHRY and CDR2 SYGVKD. The CDR3 spans 14 residues. Using immunoSEQ multiplex PCR, the repertoire was profiled, and TCRdb retains in-frame clones only, with some absent. Of some 280,000 clones listed, roughly nine tenths are singletons. V usage is TRBV10-3 and J usage is TRBJ2-7; D call uncertain. The source is a woman in her thirties or forties who had recovered from COVID-19. What was sequenced was peripheral blood. This chain's CDR3 is CAISDGRSSYEQYF. Written as DNA, the CDR3 is TGTGCCATCAGTGATGGTAGAAGCTCCTACGAGCAGTACTTC.